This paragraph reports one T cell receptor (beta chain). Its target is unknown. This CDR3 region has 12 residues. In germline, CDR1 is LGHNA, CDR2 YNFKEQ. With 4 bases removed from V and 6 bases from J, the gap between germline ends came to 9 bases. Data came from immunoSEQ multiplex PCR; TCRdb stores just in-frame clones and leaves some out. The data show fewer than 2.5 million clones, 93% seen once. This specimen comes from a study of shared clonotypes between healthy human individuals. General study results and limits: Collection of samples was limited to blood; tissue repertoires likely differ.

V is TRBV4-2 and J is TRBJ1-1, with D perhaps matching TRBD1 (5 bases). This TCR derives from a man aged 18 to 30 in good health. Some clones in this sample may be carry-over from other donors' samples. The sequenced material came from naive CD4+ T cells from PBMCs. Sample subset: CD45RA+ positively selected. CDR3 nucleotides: TGTGCCAGCAGCCTCCGAGGGGCTGAAGCTTTCTTT. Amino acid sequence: CASSLRGAEAFF.